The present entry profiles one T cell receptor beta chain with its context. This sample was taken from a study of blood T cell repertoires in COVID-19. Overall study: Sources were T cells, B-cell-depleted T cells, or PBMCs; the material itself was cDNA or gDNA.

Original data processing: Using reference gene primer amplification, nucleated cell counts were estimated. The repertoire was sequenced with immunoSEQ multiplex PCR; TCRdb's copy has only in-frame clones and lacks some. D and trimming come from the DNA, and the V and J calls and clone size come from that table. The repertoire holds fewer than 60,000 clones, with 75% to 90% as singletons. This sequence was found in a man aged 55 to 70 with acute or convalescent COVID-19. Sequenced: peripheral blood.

CDR3 amino acids: CASTGSGIYEQFF. In DNA, the CDR3 is TGTGCCAGCACAGGTAGCGGGATCTATGAGCAGTTCTTC. V is TRBV2 and J is TRBJ2-1, with 8 bases matching TRBD2. CDR3 length equals 13 residues. V trimming: 7 bases; J trimming: 8 bases; junction bases outside the gene matches: 7. Germline assignment: CDR1 SNHLY and CDR2 FYNNEI.